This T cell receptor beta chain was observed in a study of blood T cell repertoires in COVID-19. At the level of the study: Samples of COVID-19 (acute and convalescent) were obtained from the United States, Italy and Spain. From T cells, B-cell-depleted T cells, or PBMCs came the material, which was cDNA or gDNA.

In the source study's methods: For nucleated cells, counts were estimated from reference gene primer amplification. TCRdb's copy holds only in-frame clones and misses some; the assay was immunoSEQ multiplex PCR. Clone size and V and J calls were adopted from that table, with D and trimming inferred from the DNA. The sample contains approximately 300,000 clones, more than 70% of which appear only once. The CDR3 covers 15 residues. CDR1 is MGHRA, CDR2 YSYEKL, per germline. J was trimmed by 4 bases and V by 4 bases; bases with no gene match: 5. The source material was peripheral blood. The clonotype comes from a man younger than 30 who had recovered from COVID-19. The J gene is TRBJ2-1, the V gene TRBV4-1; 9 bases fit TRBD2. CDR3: CASSPLTSGYNEQFF. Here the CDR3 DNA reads TGCGCCAGCAGCCCCCTGACTAGCGGATACAATGAGCAGTTCTTC.